The sequence of this T cell receptor beta chain was determined in a study of T cell changes during pregnancy in multiple sclerosis (dated by TCRdb to the late 2010s). A note on the overall study: The study looked at changes in the T cell repertoire across pregnancy in women with multiple sclerosis.

Library prep was done by the immunoSEQ multiplex PCR assay. The source is immuneACCESS, and TCRdb retained only in-frame sequences with V and J called. Part of the clones is not carried over; for the studies checked, unresolved V genes explain less than half of this, and the remainder is unexplained. In this sample the table shows about 77,000 clones, about 89% of which occur a single time. The ten largest make up about 1.9% of the sample. In its sample, this clone was seen a few times. The target of this receptor is not known. Per-nucleotide qualities are absent, and no much larger clonotype sits a single base away. CDR1 SQVTM and CDR2 ANQGSEA were looked up in the germline V gene. V is clipped by 4 bases and J by 10 bases, and the sequence between their germline boundaries is 13 bases long. CDR3 length: 11 amino acids, cysteine to phenylalanine. The sequence is cut down to CDR3 DNA, 33 bases in frame from base 1.

Recombination linked TRBV29-1 to TRBJ1-1; the D gene identity is not certain. The source is a female donor with multiple sclerosis, enrolled in a pregnancy study. The sequencing here drew on peripheral blood, taken before pregnancy. The base sequence is TGCAGCGTTGCGCGGGGTTGGACAGCTTTCTTT. Its protein reads: CSVARGWTAFF. Outside the CDR3, residues come from the reference TRBV29-1 and TRBJ1-1 proteins, so the full variable domain is: SAVISQKPSRDICQRGTSLTIQCQVDSQVTMMFWYRQQPGQSLTLIATANQGSEATYESGFVIDKFPISRPNLTFSTLTVSNMSPEDSSIYLCSVARGWTAFFGQGTRLTVV.